Presented here are 26 T cell receptor beta chains from one specimen sequenced in a study of T cell repertoires in cytomegalovirus infection (dated by TCRdb to the late 2010s). The sequencer listed for this sample is Illumina HiSeq 1500. TCRdb took the public reads, trimmed them with fastp at Q25, ran MiXCR for clone calling and kept in-frame beta chains. Identical CDR3 protein sequences are pooled into one entry, listed with their most common genes and DNA. The sample has roughly 250,000 distinct CDR3 sequences on record, 20% to 25% of them singletons. The ten largest clones add up to 15% to 20% of the sample. Specimen: CD8+ T cells from PBMCs. These receptors came from a human donor in good health (CMV status not recorded). Some clones in this sample may be carry-over from other donors' samples.

This chain links TRBV7-1 with TRBJ2-7, with 11 bases identical to TRBD2. TRBV7-1 is assigned to the ORF class and has an uncertain function. The CDR3 totals 16 residues. V was clipped by 5 bases and J by 0 bases; unmatched bases: 6. CDR3 protein: CASSASSGGSSYEQYF. CDR3 DNA sequence: TGTGCCAGCAGCGCCTCTAGCGGGGGGAGCTCCTACGAGCAGTACTTC.

The chain combines TRBV7-9 with TRBJ1-1; 9 bases line up with TRBD1. Germline V lookup: CDR1 SEHNR, CDR2 FQNEAQ (reference sequence). V lost 3 bases, J lost 3 bases, and 5 bases stayed unmatched. The CDR3 totals 15 residues. The CDR3 bases are TGTGCCAGCAGCTTGCCGACAGGGGGTTACACTGAAGCTTTCTTT. Translated, it gives CASSLPTGGYTEAFF.

This clonotype showed up just a few times. V is TRBV12-3 or TRBV12-4 and J is TRBJ1-2; D is uncertain. Trimming removed 1 base from V and 7 bases from J, with 7 bases in between. There are 12 residues in the CDR3. For the CDR3, the DNA is TGTGCCAGCAGTTTAGTAGCCGGTGGCTACACCTTC. It yields the protein CASSLVAGGYTF.

This clonotype was observed a single time. The rearrangement uses TRBV7-9 and TRBJ2-5; 10 bases fit TRBD2. Trimming took 2 bases from V and 2 from J; bases not matched to a gene: 5. The CDR3 is 16 amino acids. The germline V gene encodes CDR1 SEHNR and CDR2 FQNEAQ (reference sequence). The CDR3 bases are TGTGCCAGCAGCTTATTACTAGCGGGAACACAAGAGACCCAGTACTTC. This sequence encodes CASSLLLAGTQETQYF.

This clonotype was seen repeatedly, ten times or more. CDR3 sequence (DNA): TGTGCCAGCAGCTTATTCTCCAGAGCCAAAGAGACCCAGTACTTC. Amino acid sequence: CASSLFSRAKETQYF. The rearrangement uses TRBV7-9 and TRBJ2-5; D is ambiguous. V was cut by 2 bases and J by 3 bases, with 13 bases left in between. The CDR3 is 15 amino acids. Germline V gene data show CDR1 as SEHNR and CDR2 as FQNEAQ (reference sequence).

This clonotype was counted many times. The chain is built from TRBV7-2 and TRBJ1-5; D ambiguous. The V gene lost 2 bases and the J gene lost 5 bases, with 10 bases spanning the gap. This CDR3 spans 14 amino acids. CDR1 SGHTA and CDR2 FQGNSA come from the germline V gene. The DNA for the CDR3 is TGTGCCAGCAGCTTATTGACTGAATATCAGCCCCAGCATTTT. It specifies CASSLLTEYQPQHF.

This clonotype has at least ten counts. This sequence joins TRBV7-9 and TRBJ2-2; D may correspond to TRBD1 or TRBD2 (6 bases each). Germline V gene lookup returns CDR1 SEHNR and CDR2 FQNEAQ (reference sequence). The length of the CDR3 is 17 residues. Trimming took 5 bases from V and 0 from J, leaving 16 bases between them. The CDR3 reads CASSPSDGGANTGELFF. CDR3 coding DNA: TGTGCCAGCAGCCCCTCTGACGGGGGCGCGAACACCGGGGAGCTGTTTTTT.

This clonotype was recorded a few times. This chain links TRBV24-1 with TRBJ1-1, with a tentative D call TRBD1 (5 bases). V shed 3 bases and J shed 5 bases, with 9 bases lying between them. Germline V gene sequence: CDR1 KGHDR, CDR2 SFDVKD. The CDR3 loop spans 13 amino acids. The CDR3 sequence: CATSDTRETEAFF. The CDR3 region has the DNA TGTGCCACCAGTGATACCAGGGAGACTGAAGCTTTCTTT.

V and J are TRBV29-1 and TRBJ2-1; 10 bases line up with TRBD2. Germline lookup yields CDR1 SQVTM and CDR2 ANQGSEA. CDR3 length: 14 amino acids. V shed 7 bases, J shed 0 bases, and the junction held 3 bases outside the gene matches. Here the CDR3 reads CSASGGNSYNEQFF. The CDR3 DNA is TGCAGCGCTAGCGGGGGCAACTCCTACAATGAGCAGTTCTTC.

V is TRBV20-1 and J is TRBJ2-4; maybe TRBD1 (5 bases). CDR1 DFQATT and CDR2 SNEGSKA come from the germline V gene (reference sequence). V was pared by 8 bases and J by 9 bases, with 14 bases between. This CDR3 contains 11 residues. The CDR3 protein is CSTTRDGIQYF. In DNA, the CDR3 is TGCAGTACTACCAGGGATGGCATTCAGTACTTC.

The chain uses TRBV20-1 and TRBJ1-1, with unresolved D. CDR3 size: 11 residues. Trimming pared 5 bases from V and 3 bases from J, leaving 7 bases between. The germline gives CDR1 DFQATT, CDR2 SNEGSKA (reference sequence). The CDR3 DNA sequence: TGCAGTGCTCCGATCTACACTGAAGCTTTCTTT. Translated: CSAPIYTEAFF.

The sample holds a few counts of this clonotype. The chain is built from TRBV7-9 and TRBJ2-7; D gene ambiguous. This CDR3 is built from 13 residues. Germline CDR1 reads SEHNR; CDR2 reads FQNEAQ (reference sequence). Deletions cut 4 bases from V and 0 bases from J, with 7 bases between. The CDR3 DNA sequence: TGTGCCAGCAGCTCCCAAATCTCCTACGAGCAGTACTTC. It translates to CASSSQISYEQYF.

The chain couples TRBV28 to TRBJ2-1; D ambiguous. The CDR3 loop spans 13 amino acids. Between the trimmed V and J ends, which lost 8 bases and 10 bases, there was a span of 18 bases. Germline V gene data show CDR1 as MDHEN and CDR2 as SYDVKM. The CDR3, as DNA: TGTGCCAGCCTCGCCCGGCAGGCGCAAGAGCAGTTCTTC. This encodes CASLARQAQEQFF. Complete variable domain (other parts from reference TRBV28 and TRBJ2-1): DVKVTQSSRYLVKRTGEKVFLECVQDMDHENMFWYRQDPGLGLRLIYFSYDVKMKEKGDIPEGYSVSREKKERFSLILESASTNQTSMYLCASLARQAQEQFFGPGTRLTVL.

The table lists this clonotype with a few counts. The V call is TRBV20-1, the J call TRBJ2-2; a weak D match, TRBD1 (7 bases). CDR1 DFQATT and CDR2 SNEGSKA come from the germline V gene (reference sequence). V shed 0 bases and J shed 3 bases, with 14 bases lying between them. CDR3 length: 16 amino acids. CDR3 sequence: CSARDPGGQDTGELFF. CDR3 in DNA: TGCAGTGCTAGAGATCCAGGGGGGCAAGACACCGGGGAGCTGTTTTTT.

This clonotype was picked up a small number of times. The V call is TRBV12-3 or TRBV12-4, the J call TRBJ2-5, with 10 nucleotides matching TRBD2. V was clipped by 6 bases and J by 3 bases; unmatched bases: 7. The CDR3 length is 15 residues. CDR3 loop: CASSPELAGEETQYF. DNA for the CDR3: TGTGCCAGCAGCCCCGAGCTAGCGGGGGAAGAGACCCAGTACTTC.

A few counts support this clonotype. The chain uses TRBV23-1 and TRBJ1-1; 8 bases align to TRBD1. TRBV23-1 is designated an ORF whose function remains uncertain. The CDR3 is made up of 14 amino acids. V lost 4 bases to trimming and J lost 4 bases; unmatched junction nucleotides: 5. The CDR3 protein is CASSRIGTGTEAFF. The DNA for the CDR3 is TGCGCCAGCAGTCGGATCGGGACAGGCACTGAAGCTTTCTTT.

The gene calls are TRBV15 and TRBJ2-7; perhaps TRBD1 as D (6 bases). Trimming removed 3 bases from V and 2 bases from J, with 8 bases in between. The CDR3 runs 13 residues. Germline V gene sequence: CDR1 LNHNV, CDR2 YYDKDF (reference sequence). The chain's CDR3 is CATSSGQTYEQYF. The CDR3 coding sequence is TGTGCCACCAGCAGCGGACAGACCTACGAGCAGTACTTC.

This clonotype was seen ten or more times. The chain uses TRBV5-4 and TRBJ1-2; TRBD1 aligns across 7 bases. Per the germline V gene, CDR1 is SGHNT and CDR2 is YYREEE (reference sequence). V lost 6 bases and J lost 1; bases outside the gene matches: 15. The CDR3 is made up of 17 amino acids. The CDR3 nucleotides are TGTGCCAGCAACTCCTTTCCCTTACAGGGGTTTAACTATGGCTACACCTTC. It codes for CASNSFPLQGFNYGYTF.

The gene calls are TRBV19 and TRBJ2-7; 8 positions match TRBD1. Germline CDR1 is LNHDA and CDR2 is SQIVND (reference sequence). V dropped 3 bases and J dropped 2; count of bases not matched to a gene: 6. The CDR3 length is 15 residues. The CDR3 reads CASSIGTGATYEQYF. In DNA, the CDR3 is TGTGCCAGTAGTATTGGGACAGGAGCTACCTACGAGCAGTACTTC.

V usage is TRBV2 and J usage is TRBJ1-1; 8 bases line up with TRBD1. The CDR3 consists of 14 residues. Per germline, CDR1 SNHLY and CDR2 FYNNEI. V lost 3 bases, J lost 7 bases, and 7 bases stayed unmatched. Here the CDR3 DNA reads TGTGCCAGCAGTGAGGCCACAGGGGGGGGTGAAGCTTTCTTT. Its protein product is CASSEATGGGEAFF.

This chain links TRBV27 with TRBJ2-1; D perhaps matches TRBD2 (6 bases). Germline CDR1 reads MNHEY; CDR2 reads SMNVEV (reference sequence). The CDR3 runs 14 residues. The V end lost 7 bases, the J end lost 4 bases, and 14 bases lay between the germline ends. In DNA, the CDR3 is TGTGCCAGCACGGTGGGGGGACCGTACAATGAGCAGTTCTTC. Its protein product is CASTVGGPYNEQFF.

V is TRBV11-2 and J is TRBJ2-7; unclear D gene. This CDR3 is built from 14 residues. Germline lookup yields CDR1 SGHAT and CDR2 FQNNGV. V was pared by 0 bases and J by 2 bases, with 8 bases between. The CDR3 loop reads CASSLDLYPYEQYF. The CDR3 coding sequence is TGTGCCAGCAGCTTAGATCTCTATCCCTACGAGCAGTACTTC.

This clonotype was detected ten times or more. The chain recombines TRBV7-9 with TRBJ1-2; D gene ambiguous. Germline assignment: CDR1 SEHNR and CDR2 FQNEAQ (reference sequence). V gave up 1 base and J gave up 2 bases, with 8 bases separating them. The CDR3 covers 14 residues. CDR3 coding DNA: TGTGCCAGCAGCTTAGGAACTGAAAACTATGGCTACACCTTC. It codes for CASSLGTENYGYTF.

This clonotype was detected many times. This chain links TRBV7-8 with TRBJ1-5; 7 bases fit TRBD1. The germline V gene has CDR1 SGHVS and CDR2 FQNEAQ. The CDR3 is 15 amino acids. The junction had 6 bases not matched to a gene; V was cut back by 5 bases and J by 2 bases. The CDR3 loop reads CASSNNRGGNQPQHF. The DNA for the CDR3 is TGTGCCAGCAGCAATAACAGGGGCGGCAATCAGCCCCAGCATTTT.

The gene calls are TRBV27 and TRBJ2-3, with TRBD2 matching over 10 bases. The V gene's germline CDR1 is MNHEY and CDR2 SMNVEV (reference sequence). The CDR3 has 16 residues. V lost 2 bases, J lost 5 bases, and 7 bases stayed unmatched. CDR3 amino acids: CASSLIAGGGEDTQYF. The CDR3 region has the DNA TGTGCCAGCAGTTTAATAGCGGGGGGCGGGGAAGATACGCAGTATTTT.

The rearrangement uses TRBV2 and TRBJ1-1; D perhaps matches TRBD1 (5 bases). CDR3 size: 12 residues. Germline lookup yields CDR1 SNHLY and CDR2 FYNNEI. V dropped 7 bases and J dropped 6 bases, with 12 bases sitting between them. CDR3 nucleotides: TGTGCCAGCATAAATCGGGGGTCTGAAGCTTTCTTT. Protein product: CASINRGSEAFF.